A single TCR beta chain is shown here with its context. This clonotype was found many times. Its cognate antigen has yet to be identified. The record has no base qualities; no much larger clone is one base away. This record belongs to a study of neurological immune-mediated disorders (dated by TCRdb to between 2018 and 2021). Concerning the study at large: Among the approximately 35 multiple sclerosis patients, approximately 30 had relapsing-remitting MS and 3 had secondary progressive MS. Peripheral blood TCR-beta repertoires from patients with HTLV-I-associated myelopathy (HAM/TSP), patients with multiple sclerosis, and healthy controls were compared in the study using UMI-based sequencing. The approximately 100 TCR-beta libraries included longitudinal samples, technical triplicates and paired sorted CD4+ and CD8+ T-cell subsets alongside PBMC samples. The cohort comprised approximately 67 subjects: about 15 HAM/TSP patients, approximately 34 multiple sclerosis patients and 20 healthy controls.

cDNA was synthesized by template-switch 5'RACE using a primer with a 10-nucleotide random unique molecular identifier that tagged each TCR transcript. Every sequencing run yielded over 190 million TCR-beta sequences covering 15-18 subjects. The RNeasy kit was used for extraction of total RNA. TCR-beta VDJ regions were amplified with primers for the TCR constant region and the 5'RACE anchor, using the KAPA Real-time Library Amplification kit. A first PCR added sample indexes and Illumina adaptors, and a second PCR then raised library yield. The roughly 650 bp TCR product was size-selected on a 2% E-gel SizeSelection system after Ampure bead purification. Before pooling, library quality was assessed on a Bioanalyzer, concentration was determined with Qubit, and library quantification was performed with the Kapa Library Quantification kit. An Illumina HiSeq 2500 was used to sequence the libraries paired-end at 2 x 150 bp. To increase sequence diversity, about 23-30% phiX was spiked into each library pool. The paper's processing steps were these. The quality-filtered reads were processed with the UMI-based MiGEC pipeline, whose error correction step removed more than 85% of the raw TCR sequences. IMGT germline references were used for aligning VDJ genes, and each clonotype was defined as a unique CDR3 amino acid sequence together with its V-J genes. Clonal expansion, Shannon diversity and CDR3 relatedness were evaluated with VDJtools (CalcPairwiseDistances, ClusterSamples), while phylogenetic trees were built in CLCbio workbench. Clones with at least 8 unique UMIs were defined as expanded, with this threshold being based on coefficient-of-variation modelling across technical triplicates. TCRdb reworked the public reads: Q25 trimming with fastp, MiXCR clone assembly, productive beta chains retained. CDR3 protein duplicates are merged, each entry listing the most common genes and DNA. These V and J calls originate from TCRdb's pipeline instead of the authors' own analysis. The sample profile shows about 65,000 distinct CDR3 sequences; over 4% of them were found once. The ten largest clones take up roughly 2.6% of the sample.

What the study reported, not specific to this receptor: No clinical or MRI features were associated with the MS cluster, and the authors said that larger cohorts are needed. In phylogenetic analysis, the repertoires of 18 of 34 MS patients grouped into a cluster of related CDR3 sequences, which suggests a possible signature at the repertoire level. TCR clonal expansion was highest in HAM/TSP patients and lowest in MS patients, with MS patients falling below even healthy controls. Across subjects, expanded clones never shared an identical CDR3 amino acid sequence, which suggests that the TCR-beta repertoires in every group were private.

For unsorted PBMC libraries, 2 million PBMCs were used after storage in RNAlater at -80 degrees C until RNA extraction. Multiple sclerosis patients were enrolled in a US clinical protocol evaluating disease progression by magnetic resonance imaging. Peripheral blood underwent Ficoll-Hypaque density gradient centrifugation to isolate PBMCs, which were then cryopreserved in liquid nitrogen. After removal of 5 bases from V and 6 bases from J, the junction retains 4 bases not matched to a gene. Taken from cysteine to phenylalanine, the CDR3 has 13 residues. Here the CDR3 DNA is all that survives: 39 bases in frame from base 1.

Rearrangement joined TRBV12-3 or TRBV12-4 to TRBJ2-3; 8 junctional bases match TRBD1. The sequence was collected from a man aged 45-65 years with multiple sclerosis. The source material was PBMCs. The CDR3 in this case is CASSRTGTDTQYF. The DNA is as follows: TGTGCCAGCAGTAGGACAGGGACCGATACGCAGTATTTT.